The T cell receptor (beta chain) described here comes from a study of Ad26.COV2.S vaccination and SARS-CoV-2 variants. The CDR3 loop spans 16 amino acids. In germline, CDR1 is MNHNS, CDR2 SASEGT. V shed 4 bases and J 0 bases; nucleotides not matched to a gene: 8. Treatment described: 15 to 20 received Ad26.COV2.S at low or high dose, single or two shots; 5 received placebo; per-sample allocation not given. The study sampled participants on day 63 after the first vaccine or placebo injection. Repertoires were generated with immunoSEQ multiplex PCR, while TCRdb's copy carries only in-frame clones and drops some. Of 350,000 to 450,000 clones in the sample, around 93% were seen once.

The gene calls are TRBV6-1 and TRBJ2-7; 8 bases are shared with TRBD2. This clonotype was sampled from a person between 18 and 65 years old who received the Ad26.COV2.S COVID-19 vaccine or a placebo. This material consisted of peripheral blood, taken in a trial of Ad26.COV2.S vaccine versus placebo. CDR3 sequence reads: CASSVPVGGVSYEQYF. The CDR3 DNA reads as TGTGCCAGCAGTGTCCCTGTCGGGGGGGTCTCCTACGAGCAGTACTTC.